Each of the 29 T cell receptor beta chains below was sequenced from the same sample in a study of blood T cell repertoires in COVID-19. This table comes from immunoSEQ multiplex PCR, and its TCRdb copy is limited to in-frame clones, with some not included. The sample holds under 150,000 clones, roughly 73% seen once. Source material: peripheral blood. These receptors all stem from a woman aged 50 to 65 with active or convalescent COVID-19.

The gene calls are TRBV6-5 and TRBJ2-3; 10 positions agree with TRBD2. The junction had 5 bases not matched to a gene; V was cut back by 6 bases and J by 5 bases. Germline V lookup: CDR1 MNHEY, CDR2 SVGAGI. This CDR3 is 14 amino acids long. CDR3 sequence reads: CASRERGGVDTQYF. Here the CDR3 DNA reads TGTGCCAGCAGGGAGCGGGGGGGCGTAGATACGCAGTATTTT.

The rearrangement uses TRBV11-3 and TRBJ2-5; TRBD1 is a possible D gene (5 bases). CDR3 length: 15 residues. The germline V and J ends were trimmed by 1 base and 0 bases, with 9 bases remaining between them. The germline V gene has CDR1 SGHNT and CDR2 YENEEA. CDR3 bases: TGTGCCAGCAGCTTAGGCGGACACGACCAAGAGACCCAGTACTTC. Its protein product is CASSLGGHDQETQYF.

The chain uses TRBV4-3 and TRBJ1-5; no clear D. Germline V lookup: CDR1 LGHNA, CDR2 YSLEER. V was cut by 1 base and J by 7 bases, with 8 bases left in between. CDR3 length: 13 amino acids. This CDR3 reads CASSQGFGQPQHF. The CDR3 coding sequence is TGCGCCAGCAGCCAAGGATTTGGCCAGCCCCAGCATTTT.

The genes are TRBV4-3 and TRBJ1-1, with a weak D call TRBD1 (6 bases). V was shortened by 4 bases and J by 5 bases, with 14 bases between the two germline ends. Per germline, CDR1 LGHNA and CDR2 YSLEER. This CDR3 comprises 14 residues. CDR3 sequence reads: CASSPRDTSTEAFF. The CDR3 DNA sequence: TGCGCCAGCAGCCCCCGGGACACCTCTACTGAAGCTTTCTTT.

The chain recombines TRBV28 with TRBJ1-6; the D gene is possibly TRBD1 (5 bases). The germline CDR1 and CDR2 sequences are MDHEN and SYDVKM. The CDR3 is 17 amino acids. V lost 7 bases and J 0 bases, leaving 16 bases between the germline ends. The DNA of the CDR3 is TGTGCCAGCAAGTGGATCGGGGGGAGCTCCTATAATTCACCCCTCCACTTT. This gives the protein CASKWIGGSSYNSPLHF.

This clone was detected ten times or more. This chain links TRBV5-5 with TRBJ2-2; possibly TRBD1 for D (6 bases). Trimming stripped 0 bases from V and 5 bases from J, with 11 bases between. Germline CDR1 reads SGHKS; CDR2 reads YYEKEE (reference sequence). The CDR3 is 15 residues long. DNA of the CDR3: TGTGCCAGCAGCTTGGTAGGGGACAAAACCGGGGAGCTGTTTTTT. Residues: CASSLVGDKTGELFF.

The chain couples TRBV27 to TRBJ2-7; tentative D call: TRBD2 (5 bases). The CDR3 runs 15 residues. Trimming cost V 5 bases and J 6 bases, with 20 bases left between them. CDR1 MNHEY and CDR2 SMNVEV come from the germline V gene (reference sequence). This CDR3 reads CASSPRSRWAGEQYF. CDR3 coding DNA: TGTGCCAGCAGTCCCCGATCTAGATGGGCGGGCGAGCAGTACTTC.

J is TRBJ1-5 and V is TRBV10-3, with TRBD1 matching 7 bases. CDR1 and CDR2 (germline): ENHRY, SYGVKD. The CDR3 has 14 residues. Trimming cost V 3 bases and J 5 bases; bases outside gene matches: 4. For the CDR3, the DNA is TGTGCCATCAGTGAAGGGACAGATGATCAGCCCCAGCATTTT. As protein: CAISEGTDDQPQHF.

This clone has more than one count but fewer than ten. Here the CDR3 reads CASTVLGGLLAEAFF. The DNA for the CDR3 is TGTGCCAGCACCGTTTTAGGTGGACTTTTAGCTGAAGCTTTCTTT. The chain joins TRBV7-9 to TRBJ1-1; no firm D call. The CDR3 covers 15 residues. Germline CDR1 SEHNR, CDR2 FQNEAQ (reference sequence). The V end was cut by 7 bases, the J end by 6 bases, with 21 bases between.

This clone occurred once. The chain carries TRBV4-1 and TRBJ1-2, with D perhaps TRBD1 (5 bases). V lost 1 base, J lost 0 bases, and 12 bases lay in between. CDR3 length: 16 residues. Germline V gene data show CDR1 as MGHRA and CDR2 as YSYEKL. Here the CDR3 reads CASSQGFQGANYGYTF. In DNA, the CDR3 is TGCGCCAGCAGCCAAGGTTTCCAGGGTGCTAACTATGGCTACACCTTC.

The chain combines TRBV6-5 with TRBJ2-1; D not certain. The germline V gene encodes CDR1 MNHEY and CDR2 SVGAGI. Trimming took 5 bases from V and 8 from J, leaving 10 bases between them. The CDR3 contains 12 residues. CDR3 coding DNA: TGTGCCAGCAGTCCCCTTTTTGATGAGCAGTTCTTC. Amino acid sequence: CASSPLFDEQFF.

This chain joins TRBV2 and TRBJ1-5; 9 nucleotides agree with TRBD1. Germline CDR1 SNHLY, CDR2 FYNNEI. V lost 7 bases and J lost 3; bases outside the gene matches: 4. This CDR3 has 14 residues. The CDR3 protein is CASNGQGNNQPQHF. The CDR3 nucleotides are TGTGCCAGCAATGGACAGGGGAACAATCAGCCCCAGCATTTT.

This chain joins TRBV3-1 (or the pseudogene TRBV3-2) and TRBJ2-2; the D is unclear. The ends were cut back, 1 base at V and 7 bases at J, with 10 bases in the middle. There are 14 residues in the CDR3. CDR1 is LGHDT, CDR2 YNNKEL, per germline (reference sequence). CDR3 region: CASSQVRVDGELFF. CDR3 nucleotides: TGTGCCAGCAGCCAAGTCCGGGTCGACGGGGAGCTGTTTTTT.

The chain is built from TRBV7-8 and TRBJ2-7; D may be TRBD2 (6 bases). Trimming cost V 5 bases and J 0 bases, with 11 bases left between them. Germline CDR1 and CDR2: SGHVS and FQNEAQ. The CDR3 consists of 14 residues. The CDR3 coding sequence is TGTGCCAGCAGCGCGGGACTCAACTCCTACGAGCAGTACTTC. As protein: CASSAGLNSYEQYF.

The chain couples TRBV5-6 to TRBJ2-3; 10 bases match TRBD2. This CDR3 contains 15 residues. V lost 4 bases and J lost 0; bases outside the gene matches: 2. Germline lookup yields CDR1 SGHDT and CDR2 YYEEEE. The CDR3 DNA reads TGTGCCAGCAGCCCGACTAGCGGGAGCACAGATACGCAGTATTTT. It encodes CASSPTSGSTDTQYF.

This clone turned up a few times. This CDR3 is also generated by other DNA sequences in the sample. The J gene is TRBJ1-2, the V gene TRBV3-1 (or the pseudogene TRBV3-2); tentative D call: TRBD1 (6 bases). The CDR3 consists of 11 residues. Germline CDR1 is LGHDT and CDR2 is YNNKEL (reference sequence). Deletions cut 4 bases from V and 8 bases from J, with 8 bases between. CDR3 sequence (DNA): TGTGCCAGCAGCCGGGGGCGAGGCTACACCTTC. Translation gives CASSRGRGYTF.

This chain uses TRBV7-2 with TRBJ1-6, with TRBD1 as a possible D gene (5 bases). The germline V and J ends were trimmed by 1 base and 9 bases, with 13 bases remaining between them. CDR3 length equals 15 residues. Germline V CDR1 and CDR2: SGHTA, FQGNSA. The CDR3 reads CASSLVGQGGSPLHF. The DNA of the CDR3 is TGTGCCAGCAGCTTAGTTGGGCAGGGTGGTTCACCCCTCCACTTT. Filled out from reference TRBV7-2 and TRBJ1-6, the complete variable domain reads GAGVSQSPSNKVTEKGKDVELRCDPISGHTALYWYRQSLGQGLEFLIYFQGNSAPDKSGLPSDRFSAERTGGSVSTLTIQRTQQEDSAVYLCASSLVGQGGSPLHFGNGTRLTVT.

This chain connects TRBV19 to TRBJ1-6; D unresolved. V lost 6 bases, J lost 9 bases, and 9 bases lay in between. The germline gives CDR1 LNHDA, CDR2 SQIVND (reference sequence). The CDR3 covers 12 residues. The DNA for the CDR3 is TGTGCCAGTAGCCAACGGGGTTCACCCCTCCACTTT. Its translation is CASSQRGSPLHF.

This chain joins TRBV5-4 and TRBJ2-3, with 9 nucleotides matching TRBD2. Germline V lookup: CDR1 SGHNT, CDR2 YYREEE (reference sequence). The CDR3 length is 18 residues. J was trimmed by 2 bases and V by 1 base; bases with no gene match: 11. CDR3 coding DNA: TGTGCCAGCAGCTTGAAATGGAGGAGCGGGGGGTCCACAGATACGCAGTATTTT. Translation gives CASSLKWRSGGSTDTQYF.

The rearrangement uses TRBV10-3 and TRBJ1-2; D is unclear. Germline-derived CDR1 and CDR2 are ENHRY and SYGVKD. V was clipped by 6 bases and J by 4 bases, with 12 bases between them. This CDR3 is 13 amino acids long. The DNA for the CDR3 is TGTGCCATCAGCGGAGACGGATCCTATGGCTACACCTTC. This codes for CAISGDGSYGYTF.

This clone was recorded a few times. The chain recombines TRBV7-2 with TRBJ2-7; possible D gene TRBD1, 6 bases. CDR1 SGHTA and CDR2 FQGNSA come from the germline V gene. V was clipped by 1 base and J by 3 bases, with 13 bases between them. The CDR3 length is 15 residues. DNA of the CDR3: TGTGCCAGCAGCTTAGAGTGGGGGCGCCGCTACGAGCAGTACTTC. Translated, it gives CASSLEWGRRYEQYF. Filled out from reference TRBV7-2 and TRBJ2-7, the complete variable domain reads GAGVSQSPSNKVTEKGKDVELRCDPISGHTALYWYRQSLGQGLEFLIYFQGNSAPDKSGLPSDRFSAERTGGSVSTLTIQRTQQEDSAVYLCASSLEWGRRYEQYFGPGTRLTVT.

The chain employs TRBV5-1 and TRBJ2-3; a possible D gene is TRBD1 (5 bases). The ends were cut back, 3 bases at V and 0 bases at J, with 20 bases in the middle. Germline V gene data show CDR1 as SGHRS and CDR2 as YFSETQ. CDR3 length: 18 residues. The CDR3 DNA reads TGCGCCAGCAGCTCACAAATGAACAGGTTAACTAGCACAGATACGCAGTATTTT. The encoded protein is CASSSQMNRLTSTDTQYF.

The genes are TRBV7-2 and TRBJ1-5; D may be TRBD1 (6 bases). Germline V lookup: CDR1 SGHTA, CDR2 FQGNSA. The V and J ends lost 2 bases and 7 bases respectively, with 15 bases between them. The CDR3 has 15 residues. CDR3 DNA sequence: TGTGCCAGCAGCTTAACCTCAGGGGAAGGACAGCCCCAGCATTTT. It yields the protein CASSLTSGEGQPQHF.

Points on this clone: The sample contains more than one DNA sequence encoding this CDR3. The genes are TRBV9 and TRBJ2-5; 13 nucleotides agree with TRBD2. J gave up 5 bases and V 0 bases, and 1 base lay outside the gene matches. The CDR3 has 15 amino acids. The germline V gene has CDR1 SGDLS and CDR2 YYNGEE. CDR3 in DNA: TGTGCCAGCAGCGTAGGACTAGCGGGGGGCGAGACCCAGTACTTC. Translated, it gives CASSVGLAGGETQYF.

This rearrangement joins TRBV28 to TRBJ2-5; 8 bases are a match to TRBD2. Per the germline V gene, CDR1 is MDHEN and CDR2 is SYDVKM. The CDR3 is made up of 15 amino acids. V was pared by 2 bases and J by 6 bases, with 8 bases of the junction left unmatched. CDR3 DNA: TGTGCCAGCAGTTTAGACGGGAGGGGTAGAAAGACCCAGTACTTC. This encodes CASSLDGRGRKTQYF.

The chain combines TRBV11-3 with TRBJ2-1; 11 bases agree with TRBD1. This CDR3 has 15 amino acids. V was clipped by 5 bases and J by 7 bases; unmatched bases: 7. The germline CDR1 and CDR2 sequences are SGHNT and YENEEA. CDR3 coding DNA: TGTGCCAGCAGCAAAACCGGGACAGGGGGGAATGAGCAGTTCTTC. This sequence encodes CASSKTGTGGNEQFF.

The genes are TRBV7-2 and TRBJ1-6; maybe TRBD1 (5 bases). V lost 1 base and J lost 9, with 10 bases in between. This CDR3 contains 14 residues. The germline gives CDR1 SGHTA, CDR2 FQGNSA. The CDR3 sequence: CASSLETVGSPLHF. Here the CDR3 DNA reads TGTGCCAGCAGCTTAGAGACAGTTGGTTCACCCCTCCACTTT. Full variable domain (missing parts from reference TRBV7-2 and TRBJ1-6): GAGVSQSPSNKVTEKGKDVELRCDPISGHTALYWYRQSLGQGLEFLIYFQGNSAPDKSGLPSDRFSAERTGGSVSTLTIQRTQQEDSAVYLCASSLETVGSPLHFGNGTRLTVT.

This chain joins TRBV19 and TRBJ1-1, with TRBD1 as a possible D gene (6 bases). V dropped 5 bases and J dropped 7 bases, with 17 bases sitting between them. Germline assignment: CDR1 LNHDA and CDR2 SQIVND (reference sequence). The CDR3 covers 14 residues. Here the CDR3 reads CASSRNRGTGEAFF. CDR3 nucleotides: TGTGCCAGTAGTCGTAATAGGGGGACGGGTGAAGCTTTCTTT.

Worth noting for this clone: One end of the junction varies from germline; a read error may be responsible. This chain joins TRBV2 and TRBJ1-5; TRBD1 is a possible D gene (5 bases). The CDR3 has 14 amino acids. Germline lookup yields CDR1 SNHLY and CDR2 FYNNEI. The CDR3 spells CASREDSKLGPQHF. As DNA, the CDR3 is TGTGCCAGCAGGGAAGACAGTAAGTTAGGGCCCCAGCATTTT. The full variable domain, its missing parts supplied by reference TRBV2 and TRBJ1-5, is EPEVTQTPSHQVTQMGQEVILRCVPISNHLYFYWYRQILGQKVEFLVSFYNNEISEKSEIFDDQFSVERPDGSNFTLKIRSTKLEDSAMYFCASREDSKLGPQHFGDGTRLSIL.